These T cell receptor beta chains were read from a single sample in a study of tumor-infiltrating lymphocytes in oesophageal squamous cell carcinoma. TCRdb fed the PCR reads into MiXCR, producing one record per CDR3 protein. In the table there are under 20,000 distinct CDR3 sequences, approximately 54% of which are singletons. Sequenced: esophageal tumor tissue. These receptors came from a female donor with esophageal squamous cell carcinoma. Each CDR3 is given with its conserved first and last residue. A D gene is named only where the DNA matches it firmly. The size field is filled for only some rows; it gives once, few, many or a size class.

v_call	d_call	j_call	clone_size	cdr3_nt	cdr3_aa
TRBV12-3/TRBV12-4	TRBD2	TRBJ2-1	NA	TGTGCCAGCACCCGATCTAGCGGGGCCTACAATGAGCAGTTCTTC	CASTRSSGAYNEQFF
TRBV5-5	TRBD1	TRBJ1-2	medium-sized	TGTGCCAGCAGCTTGGCACAGGGGGCGACCTATGGCTACACCTTC	CASSLAQGATYGYTF
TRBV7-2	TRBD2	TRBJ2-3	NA	TGTGCCAGCAGCCCGACTAGCGGGGCAAACACAGATACGCAGTATTTT	CASSPTSGANTDTQYF
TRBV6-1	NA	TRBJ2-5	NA	TGTGCCAGCAGCTGGACAGATGGGCAAGAGACCCAGTACTTC	CASSWTDGQETQYF
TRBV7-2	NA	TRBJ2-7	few	TGTGCCAGCCGTGTGCGGGAGAGGGGGGAGCAGTACTTC	CASRVRERGEQYF
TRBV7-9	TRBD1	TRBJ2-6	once	TGTGCCAGCAGCCTGACAGGGGGAGTCTCTGGGGCCAACGTCCTGACTTTC	CASSLTGGVSGANVLTF
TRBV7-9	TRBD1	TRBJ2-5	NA	TGTGCCAGCAGCTTTGGGACAGGAGAGCAGTACTTC	CASSFGTGEQYF
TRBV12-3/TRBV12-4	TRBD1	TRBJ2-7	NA	TGTGCCAGCTCACCGACCGGGACAGGGGCCTACGAGCAGTACTTC	CASSPTGTGAYEQYF
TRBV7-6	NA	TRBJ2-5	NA	TGTGCCAGCGGCGGCCGGACCGTTCCAGGGGAGACCCAGTACTTC	CASGGRTVPGETQYF
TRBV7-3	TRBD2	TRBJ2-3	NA	TGTGCCAGCAGCTCAGGGAGGGGAGATACGCAGTATTTT	CASSSGRGDTQYF
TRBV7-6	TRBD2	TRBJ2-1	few	TGTGCCAGCAGCATTCAAGGAGGGGCTAGCGGGGGGAATGAGCAGTTCTTC	CASSIQGGASGGNEQFF
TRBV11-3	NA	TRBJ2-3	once	TGTGCCAGCAGCGAACGACATCGAACCAACACAGATACGCAGTATTTT	CASSERHRTNTDTQYF
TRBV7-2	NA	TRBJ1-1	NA	TGTGCCAGCAGCTCCCTACAGGGAGTCGATACTGAAGCTTTCTTT	CASSSLQGVDTEAFF
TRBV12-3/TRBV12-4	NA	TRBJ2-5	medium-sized	TGTGCCAGCAGTTTGGACGGGGCCTTAGCTGAGCAGTACTTC	CASSLDGALAEQYF
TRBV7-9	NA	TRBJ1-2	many	TGTGCCAGCAGCTTAGAATACGGGAGTGGCTACACCTTC	CASSLEYGSGYTF
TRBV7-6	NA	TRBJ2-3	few	TGTGCCAGCAGCCCCGGAGACGACCTTAAAGATACGCAGTATTTT	CASSPGDDLKDTQYF
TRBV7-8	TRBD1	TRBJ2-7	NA	TGTGCCAGCAGCTATGGACAGGGATGGCCCTACGAGCAGTACTTC	CASSYGQGWPYEQYF
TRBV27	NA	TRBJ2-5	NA	TGTGCCAGCAGTTCCGGGACTGCCACGGGGACCCAGTACTTC	CASSSGTATGTQYF
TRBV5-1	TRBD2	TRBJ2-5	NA	TGCGCCAGCAGCTTGGGGAGCGGGAGGGCCTCTGTCTTC	CASSLGSGRASVF
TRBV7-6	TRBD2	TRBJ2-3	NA	TGTGCCAGCAGCTCCTCCGGGACTAGCGGGGTCACAGATACGCAGTATTTT	CASSSSGTSGVTDTQYF
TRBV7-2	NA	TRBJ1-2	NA	TGTGCCAGCAGCACCTCTGGACAGTCCTATGGCTACACCTTC	CASSTSGQSYGYTF
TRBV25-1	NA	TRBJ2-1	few	TGTGCCAGCAGTGCCAACAATGAGCAGTTCTTC	CASSANNEQFF
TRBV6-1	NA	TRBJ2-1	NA	TGTGCCACCTTACAGTCGTCTTCCTACAATGAGCAGTTCTTC	CATLQSSSYNEQFF
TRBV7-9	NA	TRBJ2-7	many	TGTGCCAGCAGCTTAGGGCTCACCCCGGACGAGCAGTACTTC	CASSLGLTPDEQYF
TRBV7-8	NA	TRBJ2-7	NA	TGTGCCAGCAGCTTCGACGACACCTACGAGCAGTACTTC	CASSFDDTYEQYF
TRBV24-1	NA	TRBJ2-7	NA	TGTGCCACCAGTGGACAGGCCTCTGGCGAGCAGTACTTC	CATSGQASGEQYF
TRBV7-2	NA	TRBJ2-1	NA	TGTGCCAGCAGCTTAGACGGGACCTACGAGCAGTTCTTC	CASSLDGTYEQFF
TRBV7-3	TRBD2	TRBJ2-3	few	TGTGCCAGCAGCATATCCGGGACTAAAGCAGATACGCAGTATTTT	CASSISGTKADTQYF
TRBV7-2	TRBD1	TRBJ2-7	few	TGTGCCAGCAGCTTAGCCGGGACAGGGGGCACCGAGCAGTACTTC	CASSLAGTGGTEQYF
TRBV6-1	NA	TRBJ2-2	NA	TGTGCCAGCAGTCCCGGACGTCATGGTATCTGGTCGGTGTTTTTT	CASSPGRHGIWSVFF
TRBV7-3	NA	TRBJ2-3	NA	TGTGCCAGCAGCCCTGTTGGCACCGGGGAGCTGTATTTT	CASSPVGTGELYF
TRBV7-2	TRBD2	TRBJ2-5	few	TGTGCCAGCAGCTTAGTAGCGGGAGGGCAAGAGACCCAGTACTTC	CASSLVAGGQETQYF
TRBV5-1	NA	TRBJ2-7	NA	TGCGCCAGCAGCTGGGGGACATTTAATTCCTACGAGCAGTACTTC	CASSWGTFNSYEQYF
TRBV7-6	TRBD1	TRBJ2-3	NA	TGTGCCAGCAGCCAGGGACAGGGGGCTGGGAGCACAGATACGCAGTATTTT	CASSQGQGAGSTDTQYF
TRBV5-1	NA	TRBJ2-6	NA	TGCGCCAGCAGCCTCCCTCTAGTCTCTGGGGCCAACGTCCTGACTTTC	CASSLPLVSGANVLTF
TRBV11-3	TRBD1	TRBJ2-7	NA	TGTGCCAGCAGCTTCTCCTCGACAGGGTTTAGGCAGTACTTC	CASSFSSTGFRQYF
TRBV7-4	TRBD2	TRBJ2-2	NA	TGTGCCAGCGTCGGGGGGTCGAACACCGGGGAGCTGTTTTTT	CASVGGSNTGELFF